The present T cell receptor beta chain was sequenced within a study of T-cell reconstitution after alpha-beta-depleted transplantation in children. This CDR3 region has 14 residues. CDR1 SGHDT and CDR2 YYEEEE come from the germline V gene. The V end lost 2 bases, the J end lost 8 bases, and 14 bases lay between the germline ends. The TCRbeta library was prepared with unique molecular identifiers. TCRdb fed the PCR reads into MiXCR, producing one record per CDR3 protein. The sample carries about 500,000 distinct CDR3 sequences, approximately 32% recorded once. The source was PBMCs from the stem cell graft donor, collected from the stem cell graft. This rearrangement joins TRBV5-6 to TRBJ1-3, with unresolved D. The clonotype comes from a human donor who donated a stem cell graft to a child with aplastic anemia. The CDR3 coding sequence is TGTGCCAGCAGCTTTCGGGGATCCCGAGACACCATATATTTT. Translating gives CASSFRGSRDTIYF.